A single sample is the source of the 8 T cell receptor beta chains below, sequenced in a study of blood T cell repertoires in COVID-19 (dated by TCRdb to the early 2020s). Receptors were amplified or captured by the immunoSEQ multiplex PCR assay. In TCRdb, the immuneACCESS table is reduced to in-frame sequences with V and J assigned. These tables do not hold every clone; where another copy was compared, an unresolved V gene accounts for under half, and the others remain unexplained. Across this sample there are 540,000 or so clones, with around nine tenths seen only once. 7.5% to 9.5% of the sample rests with the top ten. The sequencing input was peripheral blood. The origin of the receptors is a woman between 45 and 65 years old with COVID-19, enrolled during active disease.

The chain links TRBV30 to TRBJ2-1; TRBD2 might be the D (7 bases). This CDR3 spans 11 amino acids. The germline gives CDR1 GTSNPN, CDR2 SVGIG (reference sequence). The V gene lost 7 bases and the J gene lost 9 bases, with 13 bases spanning the gap. CDR3 loop: CASQAGAEQFF. Written as DNA, the CDR3 is TGTGCCTCCCAGGCGGGGGCTGAGCAGTTCTTC.

This clone was seen a handful of times. In the same sample, other DNA sequences code for this CDR3. The chain joins TRBV12-3 or TRBV12-4 to TRBJ1-2, with D tentatively TRBD1 (5 bases). The length of the CDR3 is 12 residues. The ends were cut back, 3 bases at V and 4 bases at J, with 6 bases in the middle. The CDR3 reads CASSLGLYGYTF. The CDR3 coding sequence is TGTGCCAGCAGTTTGGGGCTCTATGGCTACACCTTC.

The chain links TRBV30 to TRBJ2-3; 8 bases are shared with TRBD1. Trimming took 2 bases from V and 1 from J; bases not matched to a gene: 11. CDR1 GTSNPN and CDR2 SVGIG come from the germline V gene (reference sequence). This CDR3 region has 17 residues. In nucleotides, the CDR3 is TGTGCCTGGAGTCTTCCCCAGGGGGCGTTCGGCACAGATACGCAGTATTTT. Its translation: CAWSLPQGAFGTDTQYF.

This clone was seen a single time. The J gene is TRBJ1-1, the V gene TRBV5-6; D uncertain. V was pared by 3 bases and J by 0 bases, with 12 bases between. This CDR3 has 15 amino acids. Germline V gene sequence: CDR1 SGHDT, CDR2 YYEEEE. The CDR3 reads CASSYTGLMNTEAFF. The DNA of the CDR3 is TGTGCCAGCAGCTACACCGGACTGATGAACACTGAAGCTTTCTTT.

This chain uses TRBV2 with TRBJ1-1; TRBD1 is a possible D gene (5 bases). The CDR3 sequence is 14 residues long. V shed 0 bases and J shed 2 bases, with 7 bases lying between them. Looked up from germline, CDR1 is SNHLY and CDR2 is FYNNEI. CDR3 sequence (DNA): TGTGCCAGCAGTGAAGCAGGGGTAAACACTGAAGCTTTCTTT. Translating gives CASSEAGVNTEAFF.

This rearrangement joins TRBV18 to TRBJ2-3; D is perhaps TRBD2 (5 bases). V was trimmed by 3 bases and J by 6 bases, leaving 7 bases between them. The CDR3 spans 12 residues. Germline CDR1 reads KGHSH; CDR2 reads LQKENI. CDR3: CASSPWEDTQYF. The DNA of the CDR3 is TGTGCCAGCTCACCCTGGGAGGATACGCAGTATTTT.

J is TRBJ1-2 and V is TRBV27; possibly TRBD1 for D (6 bases). The CDR3 contains 15 residues. Trimming removed 7 bases at V and 5 bases at J, with 20 bases between. Germline-derived CDR1 and CDR2 are MNHEY and SMNVEV (reference sequence). CDR3 protein: CASTTREGVRYGYTF. CDR3 coding DNA: TGTGCCAGCACCACACGGGAGGGGGTCAGGTATGGCTACACCTTC.

The chain links TRBV18 to TRBJ1-1; TRBD1 aligns across 7 bases. Germline V gene sequence: CDR1 KGHSH, CDR2 LQKENI. The CDR3 contains 15 residues. V was pared by 0 bases and J by 1 base, with 2 bases of the junction left unmatched. The CDR3 DNA reads as TGTGCCAGCTCACCACCGGGACAGAAGAACACTGAAGCTTTCTTT. As protein: CASSPPGQKNTEAFF. The full variable domain, with the rest looked up from reference TRBV18 and TRBJ1-1, is NAGVMQNPRHLVRRRGQEARLRCSPMKGHSHVYWYRQLPEEGLKFMVYLQKENIIDESGMPKERFSAEFPKEGPSILRIQQVVRGDSAAYFCASSPPGQKNTEAFFGQGTRLTVV.